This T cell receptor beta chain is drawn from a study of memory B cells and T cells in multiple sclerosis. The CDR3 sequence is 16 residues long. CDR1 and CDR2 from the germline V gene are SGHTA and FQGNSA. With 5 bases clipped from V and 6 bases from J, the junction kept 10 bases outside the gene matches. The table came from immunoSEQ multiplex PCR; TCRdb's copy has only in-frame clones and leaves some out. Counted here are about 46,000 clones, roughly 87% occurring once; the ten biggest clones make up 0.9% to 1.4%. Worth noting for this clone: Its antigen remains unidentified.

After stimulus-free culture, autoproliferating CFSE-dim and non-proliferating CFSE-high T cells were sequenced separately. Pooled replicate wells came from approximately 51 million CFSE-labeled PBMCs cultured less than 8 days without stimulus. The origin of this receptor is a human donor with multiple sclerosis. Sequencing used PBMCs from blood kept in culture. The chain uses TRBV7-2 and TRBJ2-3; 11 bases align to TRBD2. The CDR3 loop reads CASSATSGGVRDTQYF. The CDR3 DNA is TGTGCCAGCAGCGCAACTAGCGGGGGAGTGCGGGATACGCAGTATTTT.